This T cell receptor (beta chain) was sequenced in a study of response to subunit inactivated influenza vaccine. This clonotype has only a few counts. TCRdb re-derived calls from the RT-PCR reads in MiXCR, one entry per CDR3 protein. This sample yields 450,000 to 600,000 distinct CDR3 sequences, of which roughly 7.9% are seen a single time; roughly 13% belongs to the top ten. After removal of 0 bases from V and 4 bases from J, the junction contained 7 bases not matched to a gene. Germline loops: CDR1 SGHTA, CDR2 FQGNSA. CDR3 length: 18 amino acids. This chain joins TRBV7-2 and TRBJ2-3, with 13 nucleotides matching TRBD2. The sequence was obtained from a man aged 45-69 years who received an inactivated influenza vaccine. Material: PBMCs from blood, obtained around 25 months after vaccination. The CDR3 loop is CASSLAMGLAGWADTQYF. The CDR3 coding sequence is TGTGCCAGCAGCTTAGCCATGGGACTAGCGGGATGGGCAGATACGCAGTATTTT.